The clone carrying this TCR beta chain was detected a few times. What it binds is not known. The TCRbeta library was prepared with unique molecular identifiers. MiXCR, applied by TCRdb to the PCR reads, yields one record per CDR3 protein. The sample carries hundreds of thousands of distinct CDR3 sequences, 15% to 20% recorded once. These data belong to a study of T-cell reconstitution after alpha-beta-depleted transplantation in children. Findings and caveats of the study: Reported findings indicate that, about two months after transplant, alpha-beta T cells came from several hundred expanded clones, which were derived from non-depleted graft cells. The authors attributed T-cell counts and diversity one year after transplant mostly to newly produced T cells. Some patients' high day-60 TCRbeta diversity was traced to surviving recipient T cells and thymic progenitors.

The ends were cut back, 4 bases at V and 8 bases at J, with 19 bases in the middle. The CDR3 is 15 amino acids. Germline V gene sequence: CDR1 SGDLS, CDR2 YYNGEE. V usage is TRBV9 and J usage is TRBJ2-1; D is unclear. The sequence derives from a boy under two years old who had a stem cell transplant for Wiskott-Aldrich syndrome, so the T cells may come from the graft donor. Sample: PBMCs, mostly from graft donor cells, taken 360 days after TCRalphabeta/CD19-depleted stem cell transplant. DNA of the CDR3: TGTGCCAGCAGCCCACGCTTGAAGGGCTCCTATGAGCAGTTCTTC. Its protein is CASSPRLKGSYEQFF.